This passage covers 15 T cell receptor beta chains from one sample sequenced in a study of shared clonotypes between healthy human individuals. Cells designated naive CD8 were CD45RO-negative and were positively selected for CCR7, with terminally differentiated effector memory CD45RA+ cells excluded. Clones were read by immunoSEQ multiplex PCR, and TCRdb kept only the in-frame ones, dropping some. The data contain 650,000 to 800,000 clones, just over 90% of them singletons. What was sequenced was naive CD8+ T cells sorted from blood. These receptors were collected from a young man in good health.

The chain has TRBV15 and TRBJ2-3; 7 bases agree with TRBD2. Germline CDR1 LNHNV, CDR2 YYDKDF (reference sequence). The CDR3 covers 14 residues. V lost 1 base to trimming and J lost 4 bases; unmatched junction nucleotides: 2. In DNA form, the CDR3 reads TGTGCCACCAGCAGAGTGGGGAGGGCAGATACGCAGTATTTT. This codes for CATSRVGRADTQYF. Full variable domain (outside the CDR3, taken from reference TRBV15 and TRBJ2-3): DAMVIQNPRYQVTQFGKPVTLSCSQTLNHNVMYWYQQKSSQAPKLLFHYYDKDFNNEADTPDNFQSRRPNTSFCFLDIRSPGLGDTAMYLCATSRVGRADTQYFGPGTRLTVL.

The rearrangement joins TRBV6-5 to TRBJ1-2, with TRBD1 matching 7 bases. V trimming: 3 bases; J trimming: 9 bases; junction bases outside the gene matches: 10. This CDR3 spans 14 amino acids. Germline lookup yields CDR1 MNHEY and CDR2 SVGAGI. The CDR3 region is CASSYKGTVESYTF. DNA of the CDR3: TGTGCCAGCAGTTATAAAGGGACAGTCGAGAGCTACACCTTC.

The J gene is TRBJ2-7, the V gene TRBV10-3, with D uncertain. The germline gives CDR1 ENHRY, CDR2 SYGVKD. V lost 8 bases and J lost 0, with 11 bases in between. This CDR3 has 13 amino acids. CDR3 DNA: TGTGCCATCTCTGCTACAAGCTCCTACGAGCAGTACTTC. Amino acid sequence: CAISATSSYEQYF.

The genes are TRBV19 and TRBJ2-3; TRBD2 matches at 10 bases. This CDR3 contains 17 residues. Germline V gene sequence: CDR1 LNHDA, CDR2 SQIVND (reference sequence). V was clipped by 5 bases and J by 5 bases; unmatched bases: 13. In nucleotides, the CDR3 is TGTGCCAGTAGTTCCCCCCTAAGCGGGAGGGCTTTAGATACGCAGTATTTT. Translated: CASSSPLSGRALDTQYF.

J is TRBJ2-2 and V is TRBV7-3; 10 nucleotides line up with TRBD1. The CDR3 runs 17 residues. Germline CDR1 is SGHTA and CDR2 is FQGTGA. V trimming: 0 bases; J trimming: 7 bases; junction bases outside the gene matches: 8. CDR3 region: CASSLTGTGDNGGELFF. For the CDR3, the DNA is TGTGCCAGCAGCTTAACCGGGACAGGGGATAACGGCGGGGAGCTGTTTTTT. The full variable domain, its missing parts supplied by reference TRBV7-3 and TRBJ2-2, is GAGVSQTPSNKVTEKGKYVELRCDPISGHTALYWYRQSLGQGPEFLIYFQGTGAADDSGLPNDRFFAVRPEGSVSTLKIQRTERGDSAVYLCASSLTGTGDNGGELFFGEGSRLTVL.

The chain uses TRBV10-3 and TRBJ1-2, with 7 bases identical to TRBD1. CDR3 length: 12 amino acids. Per the germline V gene, CDR1 is ENHRY and CDR2 is SYGVKD. The V segment lost 6 bases and the J segment 8 bases; nucleotides outside the gene matches: 6. The CDR3 sequence: CAIRSDREGYTF. In DNA form, the CDR3 reads TGTGCCATCAGATCCGACAGGGAAGGCTACACCTTC.

The chain combines TRBV5-5 with TRBJ2-7; D is perhaps TRBD2 (6 bases). The germline gives CDR1 SGHKS, CDR2 YYEKEE (reference sequence). This CDR3 region has 15 residues. The V end was cut by 4 bases, the J end by 4 bases, with 18 bases between. The CDR3 here is CASSGRQAGLYEQYF. DNA of the CDR3: TGTGCCAGCAGCGGGAGGCAGGCCGGGCTTTACGAGCAGTACTTC.

This chain connects TRBV7-2 to TRBJ2-7; 7 positions agree with TRBD1. The ends lost 5 bases at V and 3 bases at J; junction bases unmatched: 4. This CDR3 region has 13 residues. Germline V CDR1 and CDR2: SGHTA, FQGNSA. CDR3 sequence: CASSKGDSYEQYF. The CDR3, as DNA: TGTGCCAGCAGCAAGGGGGACAGCTACGAGCAGTACTTC.

As DNA, the CDR3 is TGTGCCAGCAGCTTAGATGGGACAATGTACAATGAGCAGTTCTTC. As protein: CASSLDGTMYNEQFF. The rearrangement links TRBV7-9 to TRBJ2-1, with D possibly matching TRBD1 (6 bases). V shed 1 base and J shed 4 bases, with 11 bases lying between them. In germline, CDR1 is SEHNR, CDR2 FQNEAQ (reference sequence). This CDR3 has 15 amino acids.

This clone showed up just once. The chain has TRBV28 and TRBJ2-7; TRBD1 is a possible D gene (7 bases). The CDR3 extends over 13 amino acids. Between the trimmed V and J ends, which lost 9 bases and 2 bases, there was a span of 14 bases. Germline V CDR1 and CDR2: MDHEN, SYDVKM. The CDR3 here is CASKSGGTYEQYF. DNA for the CDR3: TGTGCCAGTAAATCAGGGGGGACCTACGAGCAGTACTTC.

This clone was picked up one time. The chain carries TRBV11-3 and TRBJ1-1, with a possible D match to TRBD1 (6 bases). Germline lookup yields CDR1 SGHNT and CDR2 YENEEA. V shed 5 bases and J shed 1 base, with 14 bases lying between them. The CDR3 runs 15 residues. In nucleotides, the CDR3 is TGTGCCAGCAGCGAGTCGACAGGACCGAACACTGAAGCTTTCTTT. Its protein is CASSESTGPNTEAFF.

The chain carries TRBV13 and TRBJ1-1; D uncertain. Germline CDR1 PRHDT, CDR2 FYEKMQ (reference sequence). The V and J ends lost 7 bases and 4 bases respectively, with 13 bases between them. This CDR3 is built from 13 residues. Here the CDR3 reads CASKIGYATEAFF. In DNA form, the CDR3 reads TGTGCCAGCAAAATAGGTTATGCCACTGAAGCTTTCTTT.

The chain carries TRBV7-2 and TRBJ2-1, with 10 bases that match TRBD2. CDR1 is SGHTA, CDR2 FQGNSA, per germline. The junction had 13 bases not matched to a gene; V was cut back by 5 bases and J by 12 bases. The CDR3 totals 15 residues. The CDR3 DNA sequence: TGTGCCAGCAGCCCCCCGAATAGCGGGAGGAAGGGGCAGTTCTTC. The encoded protein is CASSPPNSGRKGQFF.

This rearrangement joins TRBV6-4 to TRBJ2-1; 7 nucleotides align to TRBD2. J gave up 4 bases and V 4 bases, and 7 bases lay outside the gene matches. From germline, CDR1 is MRHNA and CDR2 SNTAGT. The CDR3 has 15 residues. The DNA for the CDR3 is TGTGCCAGCAGTGCCGGACTAGGAGAATACAATGAGCAGTTCTTC. This codes for CASSAGLGEYNEQFF.

The V and J genes are TRBV4-1 and TRBJ1-5; D unclear. Germline V CDR1 and CDR2: MGHRA, YSYEKL. V was pared by 3 bases and J by 5 bases, with 11 bases between. The CDR3 totals 14 residues. The CDR3 region has the DNA TGCGCCAGCAGCCAGACCGTAGGAGATCAGCCCCAGCATTTT. It is translated as CASSQTVGDQPQHF.